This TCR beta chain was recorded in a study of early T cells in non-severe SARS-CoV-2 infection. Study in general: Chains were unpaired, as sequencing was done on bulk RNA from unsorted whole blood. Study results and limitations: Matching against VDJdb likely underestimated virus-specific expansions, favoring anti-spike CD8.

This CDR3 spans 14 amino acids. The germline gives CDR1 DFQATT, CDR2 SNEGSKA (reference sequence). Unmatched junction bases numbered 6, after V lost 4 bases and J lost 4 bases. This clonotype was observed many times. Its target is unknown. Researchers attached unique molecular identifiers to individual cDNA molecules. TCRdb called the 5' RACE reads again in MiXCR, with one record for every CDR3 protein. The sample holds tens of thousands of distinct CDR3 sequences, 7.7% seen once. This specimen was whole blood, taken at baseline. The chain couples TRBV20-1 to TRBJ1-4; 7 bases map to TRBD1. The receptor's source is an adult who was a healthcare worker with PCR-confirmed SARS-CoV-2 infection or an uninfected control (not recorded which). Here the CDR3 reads CSAIFPGGNEKLFF. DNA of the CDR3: TGCAGTGCTATTTTCCCAGGGGGTAATGAAAAACTGTTTTTT.